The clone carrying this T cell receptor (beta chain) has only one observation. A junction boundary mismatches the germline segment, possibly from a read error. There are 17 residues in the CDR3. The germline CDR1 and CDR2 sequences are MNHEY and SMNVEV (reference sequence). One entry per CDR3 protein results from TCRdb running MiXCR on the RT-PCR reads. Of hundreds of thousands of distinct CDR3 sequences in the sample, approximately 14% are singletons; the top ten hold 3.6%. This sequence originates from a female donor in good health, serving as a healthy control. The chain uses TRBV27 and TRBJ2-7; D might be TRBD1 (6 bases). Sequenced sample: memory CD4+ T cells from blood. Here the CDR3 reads CASSLLTGTTVSDEQYF. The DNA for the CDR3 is TGTGCCAGCAGTTTACTGACCGGGACAACCGTCTCCGACGAGCAGTACTTC.